The next 21 T cell receptor beta chains were all read from a single sample in a study of blood T cells in healthy people across ages. Using a J-beta primer mix together with a sample-barcoded 5' primer, a second PCR was run for roughly 6 to 12 cycles. Each CDR3 protein is one row after TCRdb ran MiXCR on the 5' RACE reads. The sample has 700,000 to 800,000 distinct CDR3 sequences, 43% seen once. The sequenced sample was blood. These receptor sequences come from a woman aged 55-70 years in good health.

The chain couples TRBV20-1 to TRBJ2-1; the match to TRBD2 covers 10 bases. The J segment lost 5 bases and the V segment lost 3 bases, leaving 4 bases of the junction unmatched. CDR3 length: 14 amino acids. CDR1 is DFQATT, CDR2 SNEGSKA, per germline (reference sequence). This CDR3 reads CSASYGLADNEQFF. CDR3 bases: TGCAGTGCTAGCTATGGACTAGCGGACAATGAGCAGTTCTTC.

This chain joins TRBV28 and TRBJ2-3; D uncertain. This CDR3 is 14 amino acids long. Germline V gives CDR1 MDHEN, CDR2 SYDVKM. V was clipped by 6 bases and J by 2 bases, with 12 bases between them. As DNA, the CDR3 is TGTGCCAGCAGCCCCAGCGAGTACACAGATACGCAGTATTTT. It codes for CASSPSEYTDTQYF.

Remarks on this clonotype: The junction shows a germline mismatch at one end, possibly a read error. The chain has TRBV5-1 and TRBJ2-4, with D hard to call. The CDR3 consists of 13 residues. CDR1 and CDR2 from the germline V gene are SGHRS and YFSETQ. The DNA of the CDR3 is TGCACCAGCAGCTCGGCAGGAGAGGACATTCAGTACTTC. This codes for CTSSSAGEDIQYF.

This sequence joins TRBV10-3 and TRBJ2-2, with D unresolved. Germline values: CDR1 ENHRY, CDR2 SYGVKD. The CDR3 sequence is 15 residues long. The germline V and J ends were trimmed by 5 bases and 4 bases, with 14 bases remaining between them. The chain's CDR3 is CAISSRVPSTGELFF. CDR3 bases: TGTGCCATCAGTTCCCGGGTCCCGAGCACCGGGGAGCTGTTTTTT.

This clonotype has a handful of counts. This sequence joins TRBV5-1 and TRBJ2-7, with TRBD2 identical over 11 bases. The last part of the DNA fits TRBJ2-4 better; the J call may be wrong. The CDR3 consists of 16 residues. In germline, CDR1 is SGHRS, CDR2 YFSETQ. The CDR3: CASRTLSGRDGNIQYF. DNA of the CDR3: TGCGCCAGCAGAACTCTTAGCGGGAGGGATGGGAACATTCAGTACTTC.

This clonotype appeared a few times. J is TRBJ2-5 and V is TRBV30; a possible D gene is TRBD1 (6 bases). CDR3 length equals 14 residues. The germline gives CDR1 GTSNPN, CDR2 SVGIG (reference sequence). With 0 bases removed from V and 1 base from J, the gap between germline ends came to 9 bases. In DNA form, the CDR3 reads TGTGCCTGGAGTGTAGGGGGATCCCAAGAGACCCAGTACTTC. Its translation: CAWSVGGSQETQYF.

DNA of the CDR3: TGCAGTGCGACATCCCACAATGAGCAGTACTTC. Protein: CSATSHNEQYF. The rearrangement uses TRBV20-1 and TRBJ2-7; D is unclear. CDR1 is DFQATT, CDR2 SNEGSKA, per germline (reference sequence). V lost 6 bases, J lost 7 bases, and 13 bases lay in between. This CDR3 is built from 11 residues.

This clonotype occurred many times. The chain links TRBV5-1 to TRBJ2-3, with TRBD2 matching 7 bases. The CDR3 totals 13 residues. J gave up 6 bases and V 4 bases, and 5 bases lay outside the gene matches. Germline CDR1 is SGHRS and CDR2 is YFSETQ. The CDR3 nucleotides are TGCGCCAGCAGCGCTAGCGGCGTTGATACGCAGTATTTT. Translation: CASSASGVDTQYF.

V is TRBV2 and J is TRBJ2-1; the D is unclear. With 6 bases removed from V and 0 bases from J, the gap between germline ends came to 15 bases. CDR1 SNHLY and CDR2 FYNNEI come from the germline V gene. The CDR3 is 16 residues long. CDR3 DNA: TGTGCCAGCAGAGACGTCTACCCGAGCTCCTACAATGAGCAGTTCTTC. This translates into CASRDVYPSSYNEQFF.

V and J are TRBV20-1 and TRBJ2-1, with D possibly matching TRBD2 (6 bases). Trimming removed 6 bases at V and 7 bases at J, with 16 bases between. The CDR3 contains 13 residues. CDR1 is DFQATT and CDR2 is SNEGSKA in the germline V gene (reference sequence). The CDR3 DNA follows: TGCAGTGCCAGGTCTAGCGCCCGAAATGAGCAGTTCTTC. The encoded protein is CSARSSARNEQFF.

The chain uses TRBV6-1 and TRBJ1-1; the D is unclear. Trimming cost V 5 bases and J 7 bases, with 17 bases left between them. The CDR3 runs 14 residues. The germline CDR1 and CDR2 sequences are MNHNS and SASEGT. The CDR3: CASSSQGRIYEAFF. The CDR3 nucleotides read TGTGCCAGCAGTAGCCAAGGTAGGATATATGAAGCTTTCTTT.

The rearrangement uses TRBV20-1 and TRBJ2-1; the D gene is possibly TRBD2 (5 bases). The germline V gene encodes CDR1 DFQATT and CDR2 SNEGSKA (reference sequence). The CDR3 length is 14 residues. Trimming removed 3 bases from V and 13 bases from J, with 22 bases in between. In nucleotides, the CDR3 is TGCAGTGCTAGCGGGATCCGCAGTCAAGAGACCCAGTTCTTC. Its translation is CSASGIRSQETQFF.

The chain is built from TRBV20-1 and TRBJ2-1; 8 positions agree with TRBD2. V gave up 5 bases and J gave up 10 bases; unmatched junction bases: 13. Germline lookup yields CDR1 DFQATT and CDR2 SNEGSKA (reference sequence). This CDR3 region has 14 residues. CDR3 region: CSAGVSGTAGEQFF. In DNA form, the CDR3 reads TGCAGTGCTGGGGTTAGCGGGACCGCCGGGGAGCAGTTCTTC.

This chain links TRBV5-1 with TRBJ2-1, with D possibly matching TRBD1 (6 bases). V dropped 0 bases and J dropped 8 bases, with 18 bases sitting between them. CDR1 SGHRS and CDR2 YFSETQ come from the germline V gene. The CDR3 contains 16 residues. The CDR3, as DNA: TGCGCCAGCAGCTTGGGACAAAGAGGACAGAACGATGAGCAGTTCTTC. Translating it yields CASSLGQRGQNDEQFF.

Notes on this clonotype: The junction shows a germline mismatch at one end, possibly a read error. V gene TRBV4-2 combines with J gene TRBJ2-3; 11 bases map to TRBD2. From germline, CDR1 is LGHNA and CDR2 YNFKEQ. The CDR3 has 19 amino acids. Written as DNA, the CDR3 is TGTGTCAGCAGCCAAGAGTGGATGCTAGCGGGGGGTCCAATGTATACGCAGTATTTT. This codes for CVSSQEWMLAGGPMYTQYF.

Concerning this clonotype: A much larger clonotype is one base distant, so this may be a read error. The chain couples TRBV7-2 to TRBJ2-3, with TRBD1 identical over 9 bases. Germline V lookup: CDR1 SGHTA, CDR2 FQGNSA. The CDR3 length is 15 residues. The CDR3 DNA is TGTGTCAGCAGACGGGACAGGGATAACACAGATACGCAGTATTTT. Protein product: CVSRRDRDNTDTQYF.

J is TRBJ1-6 and V is TRBV27; D perhaps matches TRBD1 (6 bases). The CDR3 contains 15 residues. V was pared by 3 bases and J by 2 bases, with 8 bases between. CDR1 is MNHEY and CDR2 is SMNVEV in the germline V gene (reference sequence). The CDR3 reads CASSFGDTYNSPLHF. The CDR3 bases are TGTGCCAGCAGTTTTGGGGACACCTATAATTCACCCCTCCACTTT.

The chain joins TRBV29-1 to TRBJ2-5; D might be TRBD1 (5 bases). Trimming took 8 bases from V and 2 from J, leaving 12 bases between them. The CDR3 extends over 12 amino acids. Germline V gives CDR1 SQVTM, CDR2 ANQGSEA. CDR3 residues: CSLRQIQETQYF. CDR3 coding DNA: TGCAGCTTAAGACAGATACAAGAGACCCAGTACTTC.

This clonotype was counted between two and nine times. The chain employs TRBV4-2 and TRBJ2-3; TRBD2 aligns across 10 bases. Germline CDR1 and CDR2: LGHNA and YNFKEQ. After removal of 4 bases from V and 2 bases from J, the junction contained 21 bases not matched to a gene. The CDR3 length is 21 residues. The chain's CDR3 is CASSPGKGTNLAGGITDTQYF. The CDR3 coding sequence is TGTGCCAGCAGCCCCGGGAAGGGAACCAATTTAGCGGGGGGAATCACAGATACGCAGTATTTT.

This clonotype was seen a few times. V gene TRBV20-1 combines with J gene TRBJ1-2, with 7 bases that match TRBD1. Germline lookup yields CDR1 DFQATT and CDR2 SNEGSKA (reference sequence). V was clipped by 0 bases and J by 5 bases; unmatched bases: 9. The CDR3 sequence is 15 residues long. CDR3: CSAREGQATTYGYTF. In nucleotides, the CDR3 is TGCAGTGCTAGAGAAGGACAGGCGACGACGTATGGCTACACCTTC.

In this sample, this clonotype turned up a few times. CDR3 amino acids: CASSQSGDRGPYNEQFF. The CDR3 nucleotides read TGTGCCAGCAGCCAGTCGGGGGACAGGGGGCCCTACAATGAGCAGTTCTTC. This chain joins TRBV7-3 and TRBJ2-1; 12 bases fit TRBD1. V was clipped by 5 bases and J by 2 bases; unmatched bases: 7. This CDR3 is built from 17 residues. Germline lookup yields CDR1 SGHTA and CDR2 FQGTGA.